This TCR beta chain appears in the sequencing data of a study of T-cell memory formation after mild COVID-19. The CDR3 runs 16 residues. Germline CDR1 SGHRS, CDR2 YFSETQ. V lost 6 bases and J lost 5; bases outside the gene matches: 13. A single record per CDR3 protein comes from TCRdb applying MiXCR to the 5' RACE reads. The table includes 250,000 to 400,000 distinct CDR3 sequences, approximately 15% detected once. This clonotype was sampled from a man younger than 35 who had mild COVID-19 (a few samples of this study predate the infection). Cell type and time point are not known. The source material was PBMCs or a T cell subset sorted from them (not recorded which). V gene TRBV5-1 combines with J gene TRBJ1-1; TRBD1 matches at 10 bases. CDR3: CASKKGAGQGVTEAFF. The DNA for the CDR3 is TGCGCCAGCAAAAAGGGAGCCGGACAGGGGGTTACTGAAGCTTTCTTT.